This TCR beta chain was documented in a study of blood T cell repertoires in COVID-19. Background on the study: There were acute and convalescent COVID-19 samples, and they came from the United States, Italy and Spain. T cells, B-cell-depleted T cells, or PBMCs provided the cDNA or gDNA that served as material.

This clone was observed a single time. TCRdb's copy holds only in-frame clones and misses some; the assay was immunoSEQ multiplex PCR. The sample includes some 220,000 clones, under 90% of them seen just once. Trimming took 3 bases from V and 0 from J, leaving 17 bases between them. The germline V gene encodes CDR1 KGHSH and CDR2 LQKENI. The CDR3 totals 17 residues. Sequencing was performed on peripheral blood. The sequence came from a woman older than 75 with active or convalescent COVID-19. The gene calls are TRBV18 and TRBJ1-2; D perhaps matches TRBD1 (5 bases). CDR3 amino acids: CASSPNPGAPTNYGYTF. CDR3 DNA: TGTGCCAGCTCACCTAATCCTGGGGCCCCGACTAACTATGGCTACACCTTC.